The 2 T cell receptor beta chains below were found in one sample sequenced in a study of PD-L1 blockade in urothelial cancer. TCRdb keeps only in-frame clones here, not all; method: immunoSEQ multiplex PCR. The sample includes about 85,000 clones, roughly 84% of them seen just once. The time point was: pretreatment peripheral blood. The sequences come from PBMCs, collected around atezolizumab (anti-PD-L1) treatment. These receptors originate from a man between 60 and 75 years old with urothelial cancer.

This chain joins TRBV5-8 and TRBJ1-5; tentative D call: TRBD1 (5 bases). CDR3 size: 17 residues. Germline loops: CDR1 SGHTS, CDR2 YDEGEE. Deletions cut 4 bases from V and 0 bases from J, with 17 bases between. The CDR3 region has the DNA TGTGCCAGCAGCGGCGGAGGGGAAAGCTATAGCAATCAGCCCCAGCATTTT. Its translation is CASSGGGESYSNQPQHF.

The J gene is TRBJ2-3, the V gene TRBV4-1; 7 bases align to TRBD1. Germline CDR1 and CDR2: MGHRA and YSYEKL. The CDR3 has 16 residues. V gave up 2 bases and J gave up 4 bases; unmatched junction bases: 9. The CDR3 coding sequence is TGCGCCAGCAGCCAAAGGCCAGGGGGAAAATCAGATACGCAGTATTTT. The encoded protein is CASSQRPGGKSDTQYF.